Shown below are 24 T cell receptor beta chains from a single sample sequenced in a study of response to subunit inactivated influenza vaccine. TCRdb ran MiXCR on the RT-PCR reads and lists one entry per CDR3 protein. The table includes 750,000 to 850,000 distinct CDR3 sequences, less than 20% detected once. The source was PBMCs from blood, collected roughly 5 days after vaccination. These TCRs come from a man aged 45 to 65 who received an inactivated influenza vaccine.

This chain connects TRBV12-3 or TRBV12-4 to TRBJ2-1; TRBD1 matches 9 bases. The CDR3 spans 14 residues. V shed 8 bases and J 4 bases; nucleotides not matched to a gene: 6. CDR3 nucleotide sequence: TGTGCCAGCCTCCCGGACAGGGGATACAATGAGCAGTTCTTC. This translates into CASLPDRGYNEQFF.

This clonotype has a handful of counts. The chain has TRBV9 and TRBJ2-7, with D perhaps matching TRBD2 (6 bases). Germline CDR1 and CDR2: SGDLS and YYNGEE. The V and J ends lost 1 base and 3 bases respectively, with 11 bases between them. The CDR3 extends over 14 amino acids. CDR3 protein: CASSVWRGNYEQYF. DNA for the CDR3: TGTGCCAGCAGCGTATGGAGGGGTAACTACGAGCAGTACTTC.

This clonotype was counted between two and nine times. V usage is TRBV4-1 and J usage is TRBJ1-3, with D tentatively TRBD1 (5 bases). In germline, CDR1 is MGHRA, CDR2 YSYEKL. Between the trimmed V and J ends, which lost 1 base and 4 bases, there was a span of 11 bases. The CDR3 has 15 residues. CDR3 protein: CASSQGKGLGNTIYF. CDR3 in DNA: TGCGCCAGCAGCCAAGGGAAGGGGCTCGGAAACACCATATATTTT.

This sequence joins TRBV5-1 and TRBJ1-2, with TRBD1 as a possible D gene (6 bases). The germline V gene encodes CDR1 SGHRS and CDR2 YFSETQ. This CDR3 is built from 16 residues. The V gene lost 3 bases and the J gene lost 0 bases, with 15 bases spanning the gap. CDR3 sequence (DNA): TGCGCCAGCAGCTCACAGGGTCTTATAGCTAACTATGGCTACACCTTC. This gives the protein CASSSQGLIANYGYTF.

This clonotype was seen many times. V gene TRBV20-1 combines with J gene TRBJ2-7; a possible D gene is TRBD1 (6 bases). With 6 bases removed from V and 4 bases from J, the gap between germline ends came to 10 bases. Germline V lookup: CDR1 DFQATT, CDR2 SNEGSKA (reference sequence). The CDR3 is made up of 11 amino acids. CDR3 DNA sequence: TGCAGTGCCCGGACAGCTTACGAGCAGTACTTC. This translates into CSARTAYEQYF.

This clonotype was observed a handful of times. The DNA for the CDR3 is TGTGCCAGCAGCCCGGTCAAAGAGACCCAGTACTTC. Amino acids: CASSPVKETQYF. V is TRBV6-1 and J is TRBJ2-5; no clear D. Per the germline V gene, CDR1 is MNHNS and CDR2 is SASEGT. Trimming pared 6 bases from V and 3 bases from J, leaving 8 bases between. This CDR3 region has 12 residues.

The chain carries TRBV6-2 or TRBV6-3 and TRBJ2-1, with 10 bases fitting TRBD2. V was clipped by 4 bases and J by 0 bases; unmatched bases: 12. Looked up from germline, CDR1 is MNHEY and CDR2 is SVGEGT. The CDR3 extends over 19 amino acids. CDR3: CASSFHPGLADLSYNEQFF. The CDR3 DNA is TGTGCCAGCAGTTTTCATCCAGGACTAGCGGACCTCTCCTACAATGAGCAGTTCTTC.

V gene TRBV5-1 combines with J gene TRBJ1-1; no clear D. Germline V CDR1 and CDR2: SGHRS, YFSETQ. The CDR3 sequence is 14 residues long. Trimming pared 4 bases from V and 4 bases from J, leaving 14 bases between. CDR3 region: CASSRLGMGTEAFF. CDR3 sequence (DNA): TGCGCCAGCAGCCGATTGGGGATGGGCACTGAAGCTTTCTTT.

V is TRBV9 and J is TRBJ2-7; D remains ambiguous. Germline-derived CDR1 and CDR2 are SGDLS and YYNGEE. This CDR3 contains 14 residues. The ends were cut back, 0 bases at V and 5 bases at J, with 12 bases in the middle. CDR3 loop: CASSVDSVMNEQYF. The CDR3, as DNA: TGTGCCAGCAGCGTAGACTCCGTAATGAACGAGCAGTACTTC. The variable domain in full, with the rest retrieved from reference TRBV9 and TRBJ2-7, is DSGVTQTPKHLITATGQRVTLRCSPRSGDLSVYWYQQSLDQGLQFLIQYYNGEERAKGNILERFSAQQFPDLHSELNLSSLELGDSALYFCASSVDSVMNEQYFGPGTRLTVT.

This clonotype was recorded only once. The chain has TRBV7-6 and TRBJ2-2; weak D call: TRBD1 (6 bases). Looked up from germline, CDR1 is SGHVS and CDR2 is FNYEAQ. Trimming left V 5 bases short and J 1 base short, with 11 bases between. The CDR3 has 15 residues. The CDR3 loop reads CASSLRTVNTGELFF. As DNA, the CDR3 is TGTGCCAGCAGCCTAAGGACAGTGAACACCGGGGAGCTGTTTTTT.

CDR3: CASRPLWGVGDEQYF. The CDR3 coding sequence is TGTGCCAGCAGACCACTCTGGGGGGTCGGCGACGAGCAGTACTTC. The chain joins TRBV27 to TRBJ2-7; perhaps TRBD2 as D (6 bases). Germline CDR1 is MNHEY and CDR2 is SMNVEV (reference sequence). V gave up 6 bases and J gave up 5 bases, with 20 bases separating them. This CDR3 comprises 15 residues.

This clonotype occurred a few times. This chain uses TRBV6-2 or TRBV6-3 with TRBJ2-1, with D maybe TRBD2 (6 bases). Germline V gene sequence: CDR1 MNHEY, CDR2 SVGEGT. The CDR3 runs to 13 residues. Trimming stripped 2 bases from V and 9 bases from J, with 11 bases between. CDR3 nucleotides: TGTGCCAGCAGTTACGGGAGGAAGGGTGAGCAGTTCTTC. Translating gives CASSYGRKGEQFF.

This clonotype was observed a few times. The chain joins TRBV6-2 or TRBV6-3 to TRBJ2-7, with TRBD2 matching over 8 bases. This CDR3 is 15 amino acids long. Trimming removed 2 bases from V and 6 bases from J; junction bases left unmatched: 9. Per the germline V gene, CDR1 is MNHEY and CDR2 is SVGEGT. The CDR3 coding sequence is TGTGCCAGCAGTTACACCATCGGACTAGCTGTCGAGCAGTACTTC. This sequence encodes CASSYTIGLAVEQYF.

The genes are TRBV7-2 and TRBJ1-1, with TRBD1 matching over 9 bases. V trimming: 5 bases; J trimming: 4 bases; junction bases outside the gene matches: 8. CDR1 and CDR2 from the germline V gene are SGHTA and FQGNSA. The length of the CDR3 is 15 residues. CDR3 amino acids: CASSINRGLGTEAFF. The CDR3 region has the DNA TGTGCCAGCAGCATTAACAGGGGGCTTGGCACTGAAGCTTTCTTT.

This clonotype was seen only a few times. The CDR3 DNA sequence: TGTGCCAGCAGTCCCATGAGCGGGAGTCTCACAGATACGCAGTATTTT. Its protein product is CASSPMSGSLTDTQYF. The gene calls are TRBV6-1 and TRBJ2-3; TRBD2 agrees at 8 bases. Unmatched junction bases numbered 9, after V lost 5 bases and J lost 2 bases. Germline V gene sequence: CDR1 MNHNS, CDR2 SASEGT. The CDR3 is made up of 16 amino acids.

The chain uses TRBV11-3 and TRBJ2-5, with TRBD2 matching over 11 bases. Germline V CDR1 and CDR2: SGHNT, YENEEA. There are 17 residues in the CDR3. V lost 1 base to trimming and J lost 0 bases; unmatched junction nucleotides: 4. Written as DNA, the CDR3 is TGTGCCAGCAGCTTAGGGCTAGCGGGAGGCAACCAAGAGACCCAGTACTTC. Translated, it gives CASSLGLAGGNQETQYF.

A few counts support this clonotype. The V and J genes are TRBV10-3 and TRBJ2-2; 10 nucleotides align to TRBD2. V lost 4 bases to trimming and J lost 4 bases; unmatched junction nucleotides: 12. The CDR3 runs to 18 residues. Germline V gives CDR1 ENHRY, CDR2 SYGVKD. The CDR3 DNA reads as TGTGCCATCAGTGGCCTAGCGGGAGAGACTTCCGGCACCGGGGAGCTGTTTTTT. Its protein is CAISGLAGETSGTGELFF.

The chain couples TRBV7-2 to TRBJ2-7; maybe TRBD2 (6 bases). From germline, CDR1 is SGHTA and CDR2 FQGNSA. This CDR3 has 14 amino acids. V shed 0 bases and J shed 6 bases, with 12 bases lying between them. The CDR3 DNA reads TGTGCCAGCAGCTTAGCCTGCGGGACTCGCGAGCAGTACTTC. It yields the protein CASSLACGTREQYF.

The table lists this clonotype with a few counts. The chain carries TRBV11-2 and TRBJ2-4; tentatively, D is TRBD2 (5 bases). The CDR3 is made up of 16 amino acids. Trimming removed 2 bases from V and 0 bases from J, with 11 bases in between. Looked up from germline, CDR1 is SGHAT and CDR2 is FQNNGV. Written as DNA, the CDR3 is TGTGCCAGCAGCTTAAGTCCCCGGGGAGCCAAAAACATTCAGTACTTC. Protein product: CASSLSPRGAKNIQYF.

The rearrangement joins TRBV20-1 to TRBJ2-5; 8 bases map to TRBD2. This CDR3 has 14 residues. The germline CDR1 and CDR2 sequences are DFQATT and SNEGSKA (reference sequence). The J segment lost 3 bases and the V segment lost 6 bases, leaving 9 bases of the junction unmatched. The CDR3 DNA sequence: TGCAGTGCCCCGTACCCGGGAGGGAAAGAGACCCAGTACTTC. The encoded protein is CSAPYPGGKETQYF.

This clonotype occurred many times. The chain combines TRBV2 with TRBJ1-1, with TRBD1 as a possible D gene (5 bases). There are 14 residues in the CDR3. Germline loops: CDR1 SNHLY, CDR2 FYNNEI. V was shortened by 9 bases and J by 1 base, with 15 bases between the two germline ends. The CDR3 spells CARGSGIGNTEAFF. CDR3 coding DNA: TGTGCCAGAGGATCAGGGATAGGGAACACTGAAGCTTTCTTT.

The chain carries TRBV20-1 and TRBJ1-2, with TRBD1 as a possible D gene (5 bases). With 5 bases removed from V and 4 bases from J, the gap between germline ends came to 14 bases. Germline-derived CDR1 and CDR2 are DFQATT and SNEGSKA (reference sequence). The CDR3 totals 13 residues. CDR3 protein: CSARGGEAYGYTF. DNA for the CDR3: TGCAGTGCTCGGGGCGGGGAGGCCTATGGCTACACCTTC.

There are a few counts of this clonotype. This rearrangement joins TRBV10-3 to TRBJ2-7, with a tentative D call TRBD1 (6 bases). V lost 10 bases and J 5 bases, leaving 15 bases between the germline ends. CDR1 and CDR2 from the germline V gene are ENHRY and SYGVKD. The CDR3 is made up of 12 amino acids. CDR3 sequence: CATSTGPDEQYF. In DNA form, the CDR3 reads TGTGCCACCTCAACAGGGCCAGACGAGCAGTACTTC.

The chain carries TRBV6-1 and TRBJ2-3; 7 bases align to TRBD2. The germline gives CDR1 MNHNS, CDR2 SASEGT. The V segment lost 5 bases and the J segment 1 base; nucleotides outside the gene matches: 12. The CDR3 covers 17 residues. The CDR3 bases are TGTGCCAGCAGTCCCGGTAGGCGGGGGAAACGCACAGATACGCAGTATTTT. It codes for CASSPGRRGKRTDTQYF.